This is a list of T cell receptor beta chains from one sample in a study of blood T cell repertoires in COVID-19. Clones were read by immunoSEQ multiplex PCR, and TCRdb kept only the in-frame ones, dropping some. The sample carries 150,000 to 180,000 clones, roughly nine tenths recorded once. Material: peripheral blood. The source is a woman in her 70s with acute or convalescent COVID-19. CDR3s include the opening cysteine and the closing phenylalanine or tryptophan. The order of the fields is clone size, D gene, J gene, V gene, CDR3 protein, CDR3 DNA. A D gene is named only where the DNA matches it firmly. The size of a clone is reported for some rows only, either as once, few or many, or as a class for expanded clones.

. . TRBJ1-1 TRBV10-3 CAITPGWTEAFF TGTGCCATCACCCCGGGGTGGACTGAAGCTTTCTTT
. . TRBJ1-2 TRBV18 CASSTRQDNYGYTF TGTGCCAGCTCAACCCGACAGGACAACTATGGCTACACCTTC
. . TRBJ1-2 TRBV5-1 CASRPWSSDYTNYGYTF TGCGCCAGCCGGCCCTGGAGCAGCGACTACACTAACTATGGCTACACCTTC
. TRBD1 TRBJ1-5 TRBV3-1/TRBV3-2 CASSQGQGIQPQHF TGTGCCAGCAGCCAAGGACAGGGTATTCAGCCCCAGCATTTT
. . TRBJ1-2 TRBV2 CAGSREGYGYTF TGTGCCGGGTCCCGGGAGGGATATGGCTACACCTTC
. TRBD1 TRBJ1-2 TRBV5-1 CASSLAGTGYGYTF TGCGCCAGCAGCTTGGCAGGGACAGGGTATGGCTACACCTTC
. TRBD1 TRBJ1-1 TRBV3-1/TRBV3-2 CASSPWTGGLVRTEAFF TGTGCCAGCAGCCCCTGGACAGGGGGCCTTGTGCGCACTGAAGCTTTCTTT
. . TRBJ1-1 TRBV7-2 CASSPGTWAEAFF TGTGCCAGCAGCCCCGGGACTTGGGCTGAAGCTTTCTTT
. . TRBJ1-2 TRBV5-4 CASSLGQENYGYTF TGTGCCAGCAGCTTGGGACAGGAGAACTATGGCTACACCTTC
. . TRBJ1-5 TRBV7-2 CASSLGSETYQPQHF TGTGCCAGCAGCTTAGGCTCTGAGACTTATCAGCCCCAGCATTTT
. . TRBJ1-3 TRBV10-2 CASCGDISSSGNTIYF TGCGCCAGCTGTGGGGACATCTCGAGCTCTGGAAACACCATATATTTT
. . TRBJ2-3 TRBV19 CASSPITGKDTQYF TGTGCCAGTAGCCCCATCACAGGGAAAGATACGCAGTATTTT
. . TRBJ1-6 TRBV5-6 CASSLVNNANSPLHF TGTGCCAGCAGCTTGGTCAACAACGCAAATTCACCCCTCCACTTT
. TRBD2 TRBJ2-5 TRBV7-2 CASSLPSGGARETQYF TGTGCCAGCAGCTTACCTAGCGGGGGGGCTAGGGAGACCCAGTACTTC
once TRBD1 TRBJ1-2 TRBV6-4 CASSRDSDYYGYTF TGTGCCAGCAGCCGGGACAGCGATTACTATGGCTACACCTTC
. TRBD2 TRBJ2-5 TRBV4-3 CASSPGTREWETQYF TGCGCCAGCAGCCCCGGGACTAGAGAATGGGAGACCCAGTACTTC
. TRBD1 TRBJ1-6 TRBV7-2 CASSLALGQAYNSPLHF TGTGCCAGCAGCTTAGCCCTAGGACAGGCCTATAATTCACCCCTCCACTTT
once . TRBJ1-2 TRBV10-3 CAISDQGGGYGYTF TGTGCCATCAGTGATCAGGGCGGGGGCTATGGCTACACCTTC
once TRBD2 TRBJ2-3 TRBV4-3 CASSQDGLAGTFTDTQYF TGCGCCAGCAGCCAAGACGGACTAGCGGGGACATTCACAGATACGCAGTATTTT
. TRBD1 TRBJ2-2 TRBV2 CASTFGTGQQTGELFF TGTGCCAGCACTTTTGGGACGGGACAGCAGACCGGGGAGCTGTTTTTT
. TRBD1 TRBJ1-5 TRBV28 CASSPRGTGLNQPQHF TGTGCCAGCAGTCCCCGCGGGACAGGGCTCAATCAGCCCCAGCATTTT